This T cell receptor beta chain was captured by sequencing in a study of cytomegalovirus exposure and HLA in healthy donors. Study background: Among 398 genotyped donors, more than 65% fell in the Caucasian-associated ancestry cluster. Study outcomes and limitations: The authors confirmed in vitro that a few CMV-associated chains were specific for CMV antigens. Prior analysis indicated that the majority of TCR beta V segments exhibited productivity approximately 87% or approximately 30% of the time.

Details on this clone: As yet, its antigen is unknown.

Germline assignment: CDR1 MDHEN and CDR2 SYDVKM. The CDR3 totals 18 residues. The J segment lost 5 bases and the V segment lost 6 bases, leaving 16 bases of the junction unmatched. Nominal health characterized the donors when sampled, though unrecorded immune exposures were likely. Primers included in the PCR were 60 Vbeta and 13 Jbeta primers. Method: immunoSEQ multiplex PCR; TCRdb's copy keeps in-frame clones and lacks some. The sample shows roughly 260,000 clones, 70% to 90% of them seen only once. The specimen sequenced was PBMCs. The receptor's source is a woman aged 40 to 50 in good health and CMV-seropositive. The V gene is TRBV28, the J gene TRBJ1-6, with TRBD1 matching over 7 bases. CDR3 in DNA: TGTGCCAGCAGCTCAGGGACAGCTGTGGTCCTTAATAATTCACCCCTCCACTTT. Translated: CASSSGTAVVLNNSPLHF.